This T cell receptor (beta chain) was recovered during a study of CD8+ T cells in alopecia areata. Both peripheral blood and punch biopsies of lesional scalp skin were obtained from patients who had alopecia areata. CDR3 size: 12 residues. The ends were cut back, 2 bases at V and 5 bases at J, with 6 bases in the middle. Per germline, CDR1 LNHNV and CDR2 YYDKDF (reference sequence). RNA was extracted and reverse transcribed into cDNA as the sequencing template. Profiling relied on immunoSEQ multiplex PCR, and the TCRdb table lists in-frame clones only, not all of them. The data contain roughly 200,000 clones, 63% of them seen just once; the ten biggest clones take up more than 1.5%.

The material sequenced was CD4+ T cells sorted from blood, taken at week 0. V and J are TRBV15 and TRBJ2-5; D unclear. This TCR came from a human donor with alopecia areata. The CDR3 spells CATSRPFETQYF. DNA for the CDR3: TGTGCCACCAGCAGACCTTTCGAGACCCAGTACTTC.